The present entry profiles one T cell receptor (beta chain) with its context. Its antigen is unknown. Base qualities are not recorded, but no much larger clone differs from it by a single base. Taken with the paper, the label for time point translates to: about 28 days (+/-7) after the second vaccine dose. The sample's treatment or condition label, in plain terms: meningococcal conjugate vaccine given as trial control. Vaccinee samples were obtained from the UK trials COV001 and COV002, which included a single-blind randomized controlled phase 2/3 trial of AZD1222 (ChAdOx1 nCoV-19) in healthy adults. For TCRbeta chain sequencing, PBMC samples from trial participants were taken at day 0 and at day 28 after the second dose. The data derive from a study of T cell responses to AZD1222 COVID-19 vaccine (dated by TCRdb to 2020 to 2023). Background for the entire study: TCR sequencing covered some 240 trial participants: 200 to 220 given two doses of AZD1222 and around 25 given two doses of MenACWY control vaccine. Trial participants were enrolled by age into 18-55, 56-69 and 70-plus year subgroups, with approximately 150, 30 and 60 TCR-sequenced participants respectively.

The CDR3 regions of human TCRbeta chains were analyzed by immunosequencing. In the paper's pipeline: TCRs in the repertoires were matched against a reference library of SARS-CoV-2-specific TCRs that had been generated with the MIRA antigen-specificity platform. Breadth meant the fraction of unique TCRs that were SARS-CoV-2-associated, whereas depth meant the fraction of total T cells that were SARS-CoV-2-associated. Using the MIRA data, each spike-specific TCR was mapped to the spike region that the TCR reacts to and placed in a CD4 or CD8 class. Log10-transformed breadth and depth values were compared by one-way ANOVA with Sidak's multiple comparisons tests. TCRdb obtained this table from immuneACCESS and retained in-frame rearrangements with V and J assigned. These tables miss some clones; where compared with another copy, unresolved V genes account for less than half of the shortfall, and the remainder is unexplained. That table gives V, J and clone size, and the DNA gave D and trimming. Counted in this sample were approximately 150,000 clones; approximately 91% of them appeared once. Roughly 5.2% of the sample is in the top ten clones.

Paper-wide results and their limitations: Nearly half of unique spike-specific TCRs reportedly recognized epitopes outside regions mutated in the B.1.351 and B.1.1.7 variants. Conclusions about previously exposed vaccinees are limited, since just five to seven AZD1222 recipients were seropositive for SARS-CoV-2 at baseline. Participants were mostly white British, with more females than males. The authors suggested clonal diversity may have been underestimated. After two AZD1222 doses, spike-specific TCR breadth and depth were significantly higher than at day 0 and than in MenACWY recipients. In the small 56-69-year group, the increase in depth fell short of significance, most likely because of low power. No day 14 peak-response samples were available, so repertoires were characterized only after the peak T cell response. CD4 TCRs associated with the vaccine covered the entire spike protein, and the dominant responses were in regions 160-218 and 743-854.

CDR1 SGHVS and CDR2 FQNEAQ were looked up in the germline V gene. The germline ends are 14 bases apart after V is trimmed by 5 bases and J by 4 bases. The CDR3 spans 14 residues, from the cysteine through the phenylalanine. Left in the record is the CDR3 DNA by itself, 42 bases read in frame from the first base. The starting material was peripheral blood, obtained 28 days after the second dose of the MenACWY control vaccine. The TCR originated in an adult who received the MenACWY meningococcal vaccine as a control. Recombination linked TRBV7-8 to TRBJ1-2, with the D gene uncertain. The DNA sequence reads TGTGCCAGCAGCCCCGTGGGCGGCACCTATGGCTACACCTTC. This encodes CASSPVGGTYGYTF.